This entry lists 21 T cell receptor beta chains sequenced from one sample in a study of blood T cell repertoires in COVID-19. The data were produced by immunoSEQ multiplex PCR, yet TCRdb's version contains in-frame clones alone and is incomplete. The table lists 40,000 to 55,000 clones, more than 75% of them singletons. Source material: peripheral blood. These TCRs come from a man between 45 and 60 years old with active COVID-19.

V gene TRBV6-5 combines with J gene TRBJ2-1; D remains ambiguous. The ends were cut back, 3 bases at V and 6 bases at J, with 9 bases in the middle. The CDR3 has 13 residues. The germline V gene has CDR1 MNHEY and CDR2 SVGAGI. The CDR3 spells CASSYHGGNEQFF. In DNA form, the CDR3 reads TGTGCCAGCAGTTATCACGGCGGCAATGAGCAGTTCTTC.

The V and J genes are TRBV5-4 and TRBJ2-1; maybe TRBD1 (6 bases). Trimming removed 1 base from V and 0 bases from J, with 11 bases in between. Germline CDR1 and CDR2: SGHNT and YYREEE (reference sequence). The CDR3 extends over 16 amino acids. CDR3 DNA sequence: TGTGCCAGCAGCTTGTTACAGGGAAACTCCTACAATGAGCAGTTCTTC. Amino acid sequence: CASSLLQGNSYNEQFF.

The chain combines TRBV12-3 or TRBV12-4 with TRBJ1-1; a weak D match, TRBD1 (5 bases). This CDR3 is 13 amino acids long. Trimming removed 4 bases at V and 1 base at J, with 7 bases between. CDR3 nucleotide sequence: TGTGCCAGCAGTTGGGGCAGGAACACTGAAGCTTTCTTT. This sequence encodes CASSWGRNTEAFF.

The chain couples TRBV4-2 to TRBJ2-1, with 9 bases lining up with TRBD1. Germline V gives CDR1 LGHNA, CDR2 YNFKEQ. The CDR3 covers 16 residues. V gave up 3 bases and J gave up 0 bases; unmatched junction bases: 3. The CDR3 nucleotides are TGTGCCAGCAGCCATGGGGACAGGGACTCCTACAATGAGCAGTTCTTC. It specifies CASSHGDRDSYNEQFF.

Here the CDR3 reads CASSWTYRDPEAFF. As DNA, the CDR3 is TGTGCCAGCAGCTGGACATACAGGGACCCTGAAGCTTTCTTT. V is TRBV5-6 and J is TRBJ1-1, with D possibly TRBD1 on 6 matching bases. V shed 3 bases and J shed 6 bases, with 15 bases lying between them. The CDR3 has 14 amino acids. Germline CDR1 SGHDT, CDR2 YYEEEE.

CDR3 DNA sequence: TGTGCCAGCAGCTTAGCGATCGGAGCGGGCTATGGCTACACCTTC. Translated, it gives CASSLAIGAGYGYTF. This rearrangement joins TRBV7-2 to TRBJ1-2; no clear D. Germline values: CDR1 SGHTA, CDR2 FQGNSA. The CDR3 contains 15 residues. Trimming took 0 bases from V and 4 from J, leaving 12 bases between them.

The genes are TRBV19 and TRBJ2-3, with a possible D match to TRBD1 (6 bases). The CDR3 extends over 14 amino acids. Germline assignment: CDR1 LNHDA and CDR2 SQIVND (reference sequence). Trimming left V 6 bases short and J 2 bases short, with 12 bases between. The CDR3 region is CASRRTDPTDTQYF. The CDR3 nucleotides are TGTGCCAGTAGGCGGACAGACCCCACAGATACGCAGTATTTT.

This chain links TRBV5-1 with TRBJ1-1, with 9 bases lining up with TRBD1. The CDR3 extends over 15 amino acids. Germline-derived CDR1 and CDR2 are SGHRS and YFSETQ. J gave up 4 bases and V 4 bases, and 8 bases lay outside the gene matches. DNA for the CDR3: TGCGCCAGCAGCCTACAGGGGGCCGGAGGCACTGAAGCTTTCTTT. Residues: CASSLQGAGGTEAFF.

The V call is TRBV7-2, the J call TRBJ1-6; perhaps TRBD1 as D (5 bases). CDR3 length equals 15 residues. Trimming shortened V by 5 bases and J by 2 bases, and 10 bases separated the two germline ends. The germline gives CDR1 SGHTA, CDR2 FQGNSA. The CDR3 DNA reads as TGTGCCAGCAGCCACGACAGAACCTATAATTCACCCCTCCACTTT. It specifies CASSHDRTYNSPLHF.

Only a few counts were recorded for this clone. The sample carries other DNA sequences with the same CDR3. This chain uses TRBV11-2 with TRBJ2-7; a possible D gene is TRBD1 (5 bases). Germline V gene sequence: CDR1 SGHAT, CDR2 FQNNGV. V lost 1 base and J lost 3, with 10 bases in between. The CDR3 spans 14 residues. The CDR3 DNA reads as TGTGCCAGCAGCTTAGTAGCAGGGCTCTACGAGCAGTACTTC. Translation gives CASSLVAGLYEQYF.

As DNA, the CDR3 is TGTGCCAGCAGCCAAACCGCGACAGGGGTGTATGGGGAGCTGTTTTTT. The encoded protein is CASSQTATGVYGELFF. The rearrangement links TRBV5-4 to TRBJ2-2; 8 positions match TRBD1. Germline loops: CDR1 SGHNT, CDR2 YYREEE (reference sequence). The CDR3 runs 16 residues. V was clipped by 4 bases and J by 8 bases; unmatched bases: 13.

The rearrangement uses TRBV18 and TRBJ1-2; D call uncertain. The V gene's germline CDR1 is KGHSH and CDR2 LQKENI. V was shortened by 3 bases and J by 8 bases, with 16 bases between the two germline ends. The CDR3 is 14 amino acids. CDR3 DNA sequence: TGTGCCAGCTCACCGACCCGGGATATGCTGGGCTACACCTTC. Translating gives CASSPTRDMLGYTF.

CDR3 in amino acids: CAISPRGGRDAEAFF. CDR3 coding DNA: TGTGCCATCAGTCCCCGGGGAGGGAGAGACGCTGAAGCTTTCTTT. This rearrangement joins TRBV10-3 to TRBJ1-1, with D unresolved. The CDR3 runs to 15 residues. Trimming removed 5 bases from V and 6 bases from J, with 19 bases in between. Germline V gene data show CDR1 as ENHRY and CDR2 as SYGVKD.

A few counts support this clone. The genes are TRBV6-5 and TRBJ1-2; TRBD1 might be the D (5 bases). The CDR3 is made up of 14 amino acids. Trimming removed 2 bases at V and 4 bases at J, with 11 bases between. From germline, CDR1 is MNHEY and CDR2 SVGAGI. This CDR3 reads CASSYGRVGYGYTF. The CDR3 region has the DNA TGTGCCAGCAGTTACGGCAGGGTCGGCTATGGCTACACCTTC.

The rearrangement joins TRBV6-4 to TRBJ1-2; possible D gene TRBD1, 5 bases. V was cut by 4 bases and J by 3 bases, with 9 bases left in between. Germline V gene sequence: CDR1 MRHNA, CDR2 SNTAGT. The CDR3 covers 13 residues. CDR3 DNA: TGTGCCAGCAGTGGTTCGGGGGACTATGGCTACACCTTC. It translates to CASSGSGDYGYTF.

This clone was seen only once. The chain carries TRBV7-2 and TRBJ2-7, with TRBD2 matching over 12 bases. Germline CDR1 and CDR2: SGHTA and FQGNSA. The CDR3 is 16 residues long. J gave up 4 bases and V 4 bases, and 8 bases lay outside the gene matches. CDR3 nucleotides: TGTGCCAGCAGCTACGGACTAGCGGGAAGGTTGTACGAGCAGTACTTC. This encodes CASSYGLAGRLYEQYF.

The rearrangement joins TRBV5-4 to TRBJ2-6, with D maybe TRBD2 (7 bases). V lost 4 bases and J lost 0, with 17 bases in between. The germline V gene has CDR1 SGHNT and CDR2 YYREEE (reference sequence). This CDR3 is built from 18 residues. The DNA of the CDR3 is TGTGCCAGCAGCGGACGGGGGGCCCCCCTCTCTGGGGCCAACGTCCTGACTTTC. It translates to CASSGRGAPLSGANVLTF.

J is TRBJ2-3 and V is TRBV14; the match to TRBD2 covers 11 bases. The CDR3 consists of 15 residues. CDR1 and CDR2 (germline): SGHDN, FVKESK. J gave up 4 bases and V 1 base, and 1 base lay outside the gene matches. The CDR3 coding sequence is TGTGCCAGCAGCCAAGTAGCGGGAGGGGCAGATACGCAGTATTTT. Translating it yields CASSQVAGGADTQYF. The whole variable domain, remainder taken from reference TRBV14 and TRBJ2-3, is EAGVTQFPSHSVIEKGQTVTLRCDPISGHDNLYWYRRVMGKEIKFLLHFVKESKQDESGMPNNRFLAERTGGTYSTLKVQPAELEDSGVYFCASSQVAGGADTQYFGPGTRLTVL.

This clone has a handful of counts. This chain joins TRBV4-1 and TRBJ2-7, with TRBD1 identical over 10 bases. Germline values: CDR1 MGHRA, CDR2 YSYEKL. Unmatched junction bases numbered 4, after V lost 8 bases and J lost 6 bases. The CDR3 extends over 12 amino acids. The CDR3 sequence is CASGTGEVEQYF. In DNA, the CDR3 is TGCGCCAGCGGGACAGGGGAGGTCGAGCAGTACTTC.

The CDR3 sequence is CASRTGTNPQRDEQFF. The CDR3, as DNA: TGTGCCAGCAGAACCGGGACTAACCCCCAGAGGGATGAGCAGTTCTTC. The genes are TRBV2 and TRBJ2-1; 7 bases fit TRBD2. V shed 6 bases and J 8 bases; nucleotides not matched to a gene: 16. Germline V CDR1 and CDR2: SNHLY, FYNNEI. This CDR3 contains 16 residues.

The chain couples TRBV5-6 to TRBJ2-1; the match to TRBD2 covers 7 bases. V was clipped by 4 bases and J by 2 bases; unmatched bases: 6. From germline, CDR1 is SGHDT and CDR2 YYEEEE. This CDR3 contains 15 residues. Written as DNA, the CDR3 is TGTGCCAGCAGCCGGTGGCTAGCGGCCTACAATGAGCAGTTCTTC. Translated: CASSRWLAAYNEQFF.